The rows below give T cell receptor beta chains drawn from one sample of a study of identical twins. One entry per CDR3 protein, called by TCRdb with MiXCR from the 5' RACE reads. Among about 720,000 distinct CDR3 sequences listed, around 8.6% were seen once. In addition, the sample was reused for a study of yellow fever vaccine responses in identical twins.

The sample taken for sequencing was PBMCs. Every receptor here comes from a woman aged 18-29 years in good health. The CDR3 runs from the conserved cysteine through the conserved F or W. D genes are given only for firm matches. A clone size is listed for some rows: how often the clone was seen (once, few, many), or a class if it is expanded.

TRBJ2-7 | TRBV7-9 | NA | NA | CASSLGLPREQYF | TGTGCCAGCAGCTTAGGCCTCCCCCGCGAGCAGTACTTC
TRBJ2-1 | TRBV29-1 | many | NA | CSVVGGISYNEQFF | TGCAGCGTTGTAGGAGGAATCTCCTACAATGAGCAGTTCTTC
TRBJ1-1 | TRBV7-2 | many | NA | CASSLGGMNTEAFF | TGTGCCAGCAGCTTGGGGGGGATGAACACTGAAGCTTTCTTT
TRBJ2-3 | TRBV3-1 | NA | TRBD2 | CTSSRGTSGGRGTDTQYF | TGTACCAGCAGCCGAGGGACTAGCGGGGGGCGGGGCACAGATACGCAGTATTTT
TRBJ1-2 | TRBV12-3/TRBV12-4 | few | NA | CASSFWGSYGYTF | TGTGCCAGCAGTTTTTGGGGAAGCTATGGCTACACCTTC
TRBJ2-1 | TRBV12-3/TRBV12-4 | many | NA | CASSPRTLNNEQFF | TGTGCCAGCAGTCCCCGAACTCTGAACAATGAGCAGTTCTTC
TRBJ2-7 | TRBV9 | many | TRBD1 | CASSQGVALSPYEQYF | TGTGCCAGCAGCCAGGGGGTAGCCCTTTCCCCCTACGAGCAGTACTTC
TRBJ2-2 | TRBV4-3 | NA | TRBD2 | CASSQEAGGYTGELFF | TGCGCCAGCAGCCAAGAAGCGGGAGGATACACCGGGGAGCTGTTTTTT
TRBJ2-7 | TRBV10-2 | NA | NA | CASSEFEQYF | TGCGCCAGCAGTGAATTCGAGCAGTACTTC
TRBJ2-2 | TRBV15 | many | TRBD2 | CATSRRLAGEGELFF | TGTGCCACCAGCAGACGACTAGCGGGAGAGGGGGAGCTGTTTTTT
TRBJ1-2 | TRBV5-1 | few | NA | CASSLASGFGYTF | TGCGCCAGCAGCTTGGCGTCCGGGTTCGGCTACACCTTC